A single sample gave rise to the 11 T cell receptor beta chains below, sequenced in a study of T cells after posttransplantation cyclophosphamide. Treatment was busulfan-fludarabine conditioning, a marrow graft, and cyclophosphamide on days +3 and +4. The data were produced by immunoSEQ multiplex PCR, yet TCRdb's version contains in-frame clones alone and is incomplete. Here the sample spans 15,000 or so clones, roughly 93% being singletons. Material: CD4+ T cells sorted from blood, obtained after allogeneic stem cell transplant with posttransplant cyclophosphamide. These receptors originate from a male patient between 55 and 70 years old who received an allogeneic stem cell transplant from a related donor and was CMV-positive. Some T cells may have originated in the graft donor.

The table lists this clone with a count of one. V gene TRBV7-9 combines with J gene TRBJ2-4; 7 nucleotides line up with TRBD1. Germline trimming cut 5 bases from V and 8 bases from J; bases unmatched to any gene: 18. This CDR3 has 17 amino acids. Germline-derived CDR1 and CDR2 are SEHNR and FQNEAQ (reference sequence). CDR3 sequence: CASSPRDRRGMADIQYF. As DNA, the CDR3 is TGTGCCAGCAGCCCCCGGGACAGAAGAGGAATGGCGGACATTCAGTACTTC.

This rearrangement joins TRBV7-9 to TRBJ1-5; D might be TRBD1 (6 bases). The V gene lost 2 bases and the J gene lost 6 bases, with 8 bases spanning the gap. The CDR3 has 13 amino acids. CDR1 is SEHNR and CDR2 is FQNEAQ in the germline V gene (reference sequence). The CDR3 DNA sequence: TGTGCCAGCAGCTTAACAGGGTCTCAGCCCCAGCATTTT. Translated, it gives CASSLTGSQPQHF.

This clone was detected only once. The J gene is TRBJ1-3, the V gene TRBV11-1; 10 bases map to TRBD1. Trimming cost V 4 bases and J 4 bases; bases outside gene matches: 10. Germline V gives CDR1 SGHAT, CDR2 FQDESV (reference sequence). This CDR3 region has 17 residues. The CDR3 DNA follows: TGTGCCAGCAGCTACGGCCCGGGACAGGGGTTCGGAAACACCATATATTTT. This sequence encodes CASSYGPGQGFGNTIYF.

J is TRBJ2-3 and V is TRBV4-1; TRBD2 matches at 7 bases. The CDR3 is made up of 14 amino acids. In germline, CDR1 is MGHRA, CDR2 YSYEKL. The junction had 1 base not matched to a gene; V was cut back by 1 base and J by 3 bases. The CDR3 spells CASSQVLATDTQYF. CDR3 in DNA: TGCGCCAGCAGCCAAGTACTAGCGACAGATACGCAGTATTTT.

CDR3 nucleotides: TGTGCCAGCAGCTTAGTCATTTACAATGAGCAGTTCTTC. This gives the protein CASSLVIYNEQFF. This sequence joins TRBV7-8 and TRBJ2-1; D is unclear. The CDR3 consists of 13 residues. Between the trimmed V and J ends, which lost 1 base and 4 bases, there was a span of 5 bases. Germline-derived CDR1 and CDR2 are SGHVS and FQNEAQ.

V gene TRBV12-5 combines with J gene TRBJ2-1; 8 positions match TRBD1. The CDR3 is 14 amino acids. The germline V gene has CDR1 LGHNT and CDR2 FRNRAP. Losses at the gene ends were 7 bases for V and 5 bases for J; bases not matched to a gene: 7. DNA of the CDR3: TGTGCTAGTGTCTTGGACAGGGTTGACAATGAGCAGTTCTTC. Translated, it gives CASVLDRVDNEQFF.

This chain links TRBV19 with TRBJ1-6, with 9 positions matching TRBD1. The CDR3 contains 16 residues. V shed 6 bases and J 8 bases; nucleotides not matched to a gene: 11. The germline V gene has CDR1 LNHDA and CDR2 SQIVND (reference sequence). In nucleotides, the CDR3 is TGTGCCAGTAGCCGGGACAGGGCGTTCATTGATTCACCCCTCCACTTT. Translating it yields CASSRDRAFIDSPLHF.

CDR3 in DNA: TGTGCCAGCAGCTCCCTTGCGAGGGGGAAGGCGGAGACCCAGTACTTC. This codes for CASSSLARGKAETQYF. The V and J genes are TRBV7-6 and TRBJ2-5; D may be TRBD1 (6 bases). Germline CDR1 is SGHVS and CDR2 is FNYEAQ. The CDR3 covers 16 residues. Deletions cut 4 bases from V and 5 bases from J, with 20 bases between.

The chain is built from TRBV2 and TRBJ2-2; 10 bases are shared with TRBD1. This CDR3 region has 14 residues. V shed 7 bases, J shed 6 bases, and the junction held 5 bases outside the gene matches. Germline V gives CDR1 SNHLY, CDR2 FYNNEI. CDR3 sequence reads: CASKPGQGSGELFF. The CDR3 nucleotides read TGTGCCAGCAAACCGGGACAGGGGTCCGGGGAGCTGTTTTTT.

The V gene is TRBV7-3, the J gene TRBJ2-1; a weak D match, TRBD1 (5 bases). Trimming took off 10 bases at V and 4 bases at J, with 20 bases between the two ends. Per the germline V gene, CDR1 is SGHTA and CDR2 is FQGTGA. This CDR3 has 15 amino acids. In DNA, the CDR3 is TGTGCCAACCCACTTTGGGGCCACGTATACAATGAGCAGTTCTTC. It specifies CANPLWGHVYNEQFF.

This chain uses TRBV7-6 with TRBJ1-2; unclear D gene. CDR1 and CDR2 (germline): SGHVS, FNYEAQ. The CDR3 runs 15 residues. The germline V and J ends were trimmed by 5 bases and 5 bases, with 18 bases remaining between them. CDR3 coding DNA: TGTGCCAGCAGCCCCTCCCCGGGGATAGGTTATGGCTACACCTTC. The encoded protein is CASSPSPGIGYGYTF.